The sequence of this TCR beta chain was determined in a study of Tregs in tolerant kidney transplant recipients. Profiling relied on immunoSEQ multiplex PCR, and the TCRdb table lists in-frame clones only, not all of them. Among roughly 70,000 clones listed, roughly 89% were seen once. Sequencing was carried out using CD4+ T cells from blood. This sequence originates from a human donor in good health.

DNA for the CDR3: TGTGCCAGCAGCTTGGCGAGTGGCAATCAGCCCCAGCATTTT. Translated: CASSLASGNQPQHF. The chain uses TRBV4-2 and TRBJ1-5; D gene unclear. V lost 5 bases and J lost 2, with 10 bases in between. This CDR3 is built from 14 residues. Germline V lookup: CDR1 LGHNA, CDR2 YNFKEQ.